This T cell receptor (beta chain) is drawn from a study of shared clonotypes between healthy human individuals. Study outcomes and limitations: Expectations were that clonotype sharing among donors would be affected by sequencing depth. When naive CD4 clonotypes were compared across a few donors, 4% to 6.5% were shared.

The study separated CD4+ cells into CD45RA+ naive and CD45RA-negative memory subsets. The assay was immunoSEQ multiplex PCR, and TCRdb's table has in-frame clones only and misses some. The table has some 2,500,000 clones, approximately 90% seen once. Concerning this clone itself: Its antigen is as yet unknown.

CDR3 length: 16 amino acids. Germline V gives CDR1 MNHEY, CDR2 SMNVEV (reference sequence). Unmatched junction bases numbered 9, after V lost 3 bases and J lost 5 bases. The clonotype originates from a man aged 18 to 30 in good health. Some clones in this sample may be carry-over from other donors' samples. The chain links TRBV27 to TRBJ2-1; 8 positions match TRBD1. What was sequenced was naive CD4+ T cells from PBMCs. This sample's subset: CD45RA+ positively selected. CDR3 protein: CASSFRGQGIDNEQFF. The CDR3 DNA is TGTGCCAGCAGTTTCCGCGGACAGGGTATCGACAATGAGCAGTTCTTC.